The 17 T cell receptor beta chains below all came from one sample that was sequenced in a study of T cells in Graves' hyperthyroidism and ophthalmopathy. RNA transcripts provided the source from which TCR beta CDR3 regions were amplified. HTBI primers drove first-round RT-PCR of the TCR CDR3. Via MiXCR, TCRdb re-called the multiplex PCR reads, giving one row per CDR3 protein. The data contain about 510,000 distinct CDR3 sequences, less than 15% of them singletons. The sequenced material came from blood. These receptors were obtained from a woman in her thirties or forties with Graves' hyperthyroidism.

The table lists this clonotype with many counts. This chain connects TRBV18 to TRBJ1-1; D not certain. V lost 3 bases, J lost 3 bases, and 5 bases lay in between. The CDR3 loop spans 12 amino acids. Per germline, CDR1 KGHSH and CDR2 LQKENI. CDR3 protein: CASSPPDTEAFF. The DNA of the CDR3 is TGTGCCAGCTCACCCCCAGACACTGAAGCTTTCTTT.

Points on this clonotype: The junction shows a germline mismatch at one end, possibly a read error. The chain has TRBV7-9 and TRBJ1-4; D is ambiguous. This CDR3 has 14 amino acids. In germline, CDR1 is SEHNR, CDR2 FQNEAQ (reference sequence). CDR3 protein: CTSSLAAISGKLFF. CDR3 nucleotide sequence: TGTACCAGCAGCTTAGCGGCCATATCTGGAAAACTGTTTTTT.

The chain carries TRBV28 and TRBJ1-6; D may be TRBD1 (5 bases). V was pared by 6 bases and J by 9 bases, with 18 bases between. Germline loops: CDR1 MDHEN, CDR2 SYDVKM. CDR3 size: 15 residues. This CDR3 is CASRPSGGEGSPLHF. As DNA, the CDR3 is TGTGCCAGCAGGCCCTCCGGGGGGGAGGGTTCACCCCTCCACTTT.

This clonotype was counted at least ten times. The chain's CDR3 is CASSLNPDKSYEQYF. The CDR3 bases are TGTGCCAGCAGCCTAAACCCGGACAAATCCTACGAGCAGTACTTC. The chain combines TRBV28 with TRBJ2-7; D is possibly TRBD1 (5 bases). Trimming took 6 bases from V and 1 from J, leaving 16 bases between them. This CDR3 region has 15 residues. Germline V CDR1 and CDR2: MDHEN, SYDVKM.

The sample holds many counts of this clonotype. The V call is TRBV20-1, the J call TRBJ1-2; 7 nucleotides align to TRBD1. The germline V gene has CDR1 DFQATT and CDR2 SNEGSKA (reference sequence). The junction had 5 bases not matched to a gene; V was cut back by 0 bases and J by 1 base. This CDR3 comprises 15 residues. The CDR3 coding sequence is TGCAGTGCTAGAGATTCCAGGGGGATTAACTATGGCTACACCTTC. Its translation is CSARDSRGINYGYTF.

This clonotype has at least ten counts. The chain has TRBV10-3 and TRBJ2-3, with no clear D. Looked up from germline, CDR1 is ENHRY and CDR2 is SYGVKD. The CDR3 is 11 residues long. Trimming cost V 11 bases and J 4 bases, with 10 bases left between them. CDR3 residues: CAASEPDTQYF. CDR3 in DNA: TGTGCCGCCAGTGAACCAGATACGCAGTATTTT.

Of note for this clonotype: A single base separates this from a much larger clone, so it may be a read error. J is TRBJ1-1 and V is TRBV10-3; no clear D. This CDR3 is built from 14 residues. Germline loops: CDR1 ENHRY, CDR2 SYGVKD. In nucleotides, the CDR3 is TGTGCCACCCAAACCGGGAGCCCTGACACTGAAGCTCTCTTT. Encoded protein: CATQTGSPDTEALF.

This clonotype was seen ten or more times. The CDR3 sequence is CAWSFWRNNEQFF. Here the CDR3 DNA reads TGTGCCTGGAGTTTCTGGCGGAACAATGAGCAGTTCTTC. This rearrangement joins TRBV30 to TRBJ2-1; D unresolved. Trimming pared 2 bases from V and 5 bases from J, leaving 10 bases between. CDR3 length equals 13 residues. Germline lookup yields CDR1 GTSNPN and CDR2 SVGIG (reference sequence).

The chain has TRBV6-4 and TRBJ1-1; TRBD1 matches at 9 bases. Per germline, CDR1 MRHNA and CDR2 SNTAGT. The V and J ends lost 8 bases and 3 bases, in that order; junction bases with no gene match: 7. CDR3 size: 14 residues. The CDR3 sequence: CASRDRGRDTEAFF. CDR3 sequence (DNA): TGTGCCAGCCGCGACAGGGGGAGGGACACTGAAGCTTTCTTT.

V usage is TRBV4-1 and J usage is TRBJ1-5; D not certain. This CDR3 is 15 amino acids long. Trimming stripped 0 bases from V and 2 bases from J, with 8 bases between. Germline V CDR1 and CDR2: MGHRA, YSYEKL. CDR3: CASSQDGYGNQPQHF. CDR3 coding DNA: TGCGCCAGCAGCCAAGACGGGTACGGCAATCAGCCCCAGCATTTT.

This sequence joins TRBV2 and TRBJ2-3; 7 bases map to TRBD2. V shed 3 bases, J shed 3 bases, and the junction held 9 bases outside the gene matches. Germline V gives CDR1 SNHLY, CDR2 FYNNEI. The CDR3 extends over 16 amino acids. DNA of the CDR3: TGTGCCAGCAGTGACCGCCCTGGGAGGGGTACAGATACGCAGTATTTT. Translating gives CASSDRPGRGTDTQYF.

This clonotype was counted many times. V is TRBV28 and J is TRBJ2-1, with TRBD2 matching 7 bases. The CDR3 is 20 amino acids. Germline V gene data show CDR1 as MDHEN and CDR2 as SYDVKM. V gave up 3 bases and J gave up 4 bases; unmatched junction bases: 21. The CDR3 spells CASSLNAPRTSALSYNEQFF. The DNA of the CDR3 is TGTGCCAGCAGTTTGAATGCCCCCCGTACTAGCGCGCTATCTTACAATGAGCAGTTCTTC.

This clonotype showed up many times. The CDR3 DNA reads TGTGCCAGCAGCTTAGCGGTCAGCCAGGGGGTGGAGACCCAGTACTTC. It yields the protein CASSLAVSQGVETQYF. The rearrangement joins TRBV7-9 to TRBJ2-5; TRBD1 matches 7 bases. This CDR3 region has 16 residues. V lost 0 bases, J lost 5 bases, and 9 bases stayed unmatched. CDR1 SEHNR and CDR2 FQNEAQ come from the germline V gene (reference sequence).

Remarks on this clonotype: The junction departs from germline at one end; a sequencing error may be responsible. V usage is TRBV2 and J usage is TRBJ2-2; D is possibly TRBD2 (5 bases). The CDR3 covers 14 residues. Looked up from germline, CDR1 is SNHLY and CDR2 is FYNNEI. In DNA form, the CDR3 reads TGTGCCAGCAGCCCGCTTGCGAACACCGGGGAGCTGGTTTTT. Its translation: CASSPLANTGELVF.

This clonotype was detected only a few times. The rearrangement joins TRBV20-1 to TRBJ1-5; 7 bases are shared with TRBD1. The CDR3 extends over 13 amino acids. V dropped 7 bases and J dropped 8; count of bases not matched to a gene: 11. Germline V lookup: CDR1 DFQATT, CDR2 SNEGSKA (reference sequence). This chain's CDR3 is CSVRQGPKKPQHF. CDR3 DNA: TGCAGTGTGAGACAGGGCCCCAAGAAGCCCCAGCATTTT.

This clonotype was counted a few times. V and J are TRBV27 and TRBJ2-2; D tentatively reads TRBD1 or TRBD2 (5 bases each). CDR3 length: 14 residues. V was trimmed by 1 base and J by 7 bases, leaving 10 bases between them. Germline CDR1 reads MNHEY; CDR2 reads SMNVEV (reference sequence). CDR3 nucleotides: TGTGCCAGCAGTTTATTGGGGGAGAACGGGGAGCTGTTTTTT. Translated: CASSLLGENGELFF.

In its sample, this clonotype was seen many times. V gene TRBV11-2 combines with J gene TRBJ2-5; 7 bases map to TRBD1. Germline CDR1 SGHAT, CDR2 FQNNGV. The CDR3 length is 13 residues. V shed 5 bases and J 5 bases; nucleotides not matched to a gene: 5. CDR3 protein: CASSTDRVETQYF. CDR3 in DNA: TGTGCCAGCAGCACCGACAGGGTGGAGACCCAGTACTTC.